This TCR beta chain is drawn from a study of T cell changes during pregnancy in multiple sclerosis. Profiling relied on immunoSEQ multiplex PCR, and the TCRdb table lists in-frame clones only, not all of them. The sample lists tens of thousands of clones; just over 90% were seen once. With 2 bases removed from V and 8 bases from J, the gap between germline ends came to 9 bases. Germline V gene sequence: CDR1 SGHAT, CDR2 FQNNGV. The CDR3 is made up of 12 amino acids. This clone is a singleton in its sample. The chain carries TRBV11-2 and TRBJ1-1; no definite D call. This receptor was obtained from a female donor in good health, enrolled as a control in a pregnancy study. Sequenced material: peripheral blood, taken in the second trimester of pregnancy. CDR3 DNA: TGTGCCAGCAGCTTACCTTTTCTAGAAGCTTTCTTT. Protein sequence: CASSLPFLEAFF.